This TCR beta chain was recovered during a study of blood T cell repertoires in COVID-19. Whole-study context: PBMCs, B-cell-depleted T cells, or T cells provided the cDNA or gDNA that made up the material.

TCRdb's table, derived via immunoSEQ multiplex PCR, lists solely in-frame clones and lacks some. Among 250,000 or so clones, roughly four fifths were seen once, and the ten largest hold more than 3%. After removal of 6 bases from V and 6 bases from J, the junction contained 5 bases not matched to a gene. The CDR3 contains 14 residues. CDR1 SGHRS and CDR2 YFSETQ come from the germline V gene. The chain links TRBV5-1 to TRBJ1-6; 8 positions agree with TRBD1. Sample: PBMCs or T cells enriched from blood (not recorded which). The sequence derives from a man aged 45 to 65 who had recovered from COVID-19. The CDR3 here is CASTGGSLNSPLHF. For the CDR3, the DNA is TGCGCCAGCACAGGGGGCTCACTTAATTCACCCCTCCACTTT.